The entry that follows covers one T cell receptor (beta chain) sequence. The data were produced by immunoSEQ multiplex PCR, yet TCRdb's version contains in-frame clones alone and is incomplete. The top ten hold 45% to 60% of the sample, which has approximately 17,000 clones, 70% to 90% seen once. V dropped 3 bases and J dropped 2; count of bases not matched to a gene: 11. Germline V gene data show CDR1 as SGHTA and CDR2 as FQGNSA. This CDR3 has 17 residues. This entry comes from a study of lymphopenia after photon versus proton radiotherapy. The clonotype was recovered from an older woman with cholangiocarcinoma. Some clones in this sample may be carry-over from other donors' samples. Sequences were derived from peripheral blood, sampled from a patient treated with proton-based radiotherapy. The chain recombines TRBV7-2 with TRBJ2-7; TRBD2 agrees at 9 bases. CDR3 sequence: CASSFIITSGRAYEQYF. The CDR3 nucleotides are TGTGCCAGCAGCTTCATAATCACTAGCGGGCGAGCCTACGAGCAGTACTTC.